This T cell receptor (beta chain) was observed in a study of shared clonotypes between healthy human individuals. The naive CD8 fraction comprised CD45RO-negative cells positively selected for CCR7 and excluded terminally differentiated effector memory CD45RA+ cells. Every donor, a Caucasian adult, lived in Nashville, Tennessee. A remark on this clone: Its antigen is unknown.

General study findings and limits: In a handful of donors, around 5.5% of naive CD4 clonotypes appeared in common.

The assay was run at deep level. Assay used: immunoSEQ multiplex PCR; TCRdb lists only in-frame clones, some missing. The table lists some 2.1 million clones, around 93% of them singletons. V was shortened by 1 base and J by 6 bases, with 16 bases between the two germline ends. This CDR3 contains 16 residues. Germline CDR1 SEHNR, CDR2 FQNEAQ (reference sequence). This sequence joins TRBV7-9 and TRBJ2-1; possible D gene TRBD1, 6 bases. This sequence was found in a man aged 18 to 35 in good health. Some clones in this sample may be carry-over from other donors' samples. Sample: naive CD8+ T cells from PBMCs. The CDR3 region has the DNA TGTGCCAGCAGCTTAGGTCCGTCAGGGGAATCCAATGAGCAGTTCTTC. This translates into CASSLGPSGESNEQFF.